Below, 27 T cell receptor beta chains from the same sample are listed, as sequenced in a study of blood T cell repertoires in COVID-19. Only in-frame clones appear in the TCRdb table, and some are missing; sequencing was by immunoSEQ multiplex PCR. The sample has hundreds of thousands of clones, roughly 90% seen once. Specimen: PBMCs or T cells enriched from blood (not recorded which). The receptors stem from a woman aged 30 to 39 who had recovered from COVID-19.

V usage is TRBV19 and J usage is TRBJ1-2, with D tentatively TRBD1 (6 bases). Looked up from germline, CDR1 is LNHDA and CDR2 is SQIVND (reference sequence). Deletions cut 5 bases from V and 0 bases from J, with 13 bases between. This CDR3 contains 15 residues. The CDR3 DNA follows: TGTGCCAGTAGTGCACAACAGGGATCTAACTATGGCTACACCTTC. Its translation is CASSAQQGSNYGYTF.

In DNA, the CDR3 is TGTGCCAGCAGCTTAGTATTATATTCGACTAGCGGGAGAAGAGGTGAGCAGTACTTC. Its protein product is CASSLVLYSTSGRRGEQYF. The rearrangement uses TRBV7-9 and TRBJ2-7; 12 bases align to TRBD2. This CDR3 spans 19 amino acids. Trimming at V came to 1 base and at J to 7 bases, leaving 17 bases not matched to a gene. The V gene's germline CDR1 is SEHNR and CDR2 FQNEAQ (reference sequence).

This sequence joins TRBV10-3 and TRBJ2-3; D gene unclear. Trimming took 0 bases from V and 3 from J, leaving 10 bases between them. Germline-derived CDR1 and CDR2 are ENHRY and SYGVKD. The CDR3 extends over 15 amino acids. The CDR3 loop reads CAISESVAITDTQYF. CDR3 coding DNA: TGTGCCATCAGTGAGTCGGTCGCTATAACAGATACGCAGTATTTT.

J is TRBJ1-3 and V is TRBV7-9; tentatively, D is TRBD1 (5 bases). Per germline, CDR1 SEHNR and CDR2 FQNEAQ (reference sequence). With 5 bases removed from V and 0 bases from J, the gap between germline ends came to 11 bases. This CDR3 comprises 15 residues. In DNA, the CDR3 is TGTGCCAGCAGCACGGTGGGGGGCTCTGGAAACACCATATATTTT. Its protein is CASSTVGGSGNTIYF. The full variable domain, completed using reference TRBV7-9 and TRBJ1-3, is DTGVSQNPRHKITKRGQNVTFRCDPISEHNRLYWYRQTLGQGPEFLTYFQNEAQLEKSRLLSDRFSAERPKGSFSTLEIQRTEQGDSAMYLCASSTVGGSGNTIYFGEGSWLTVV.

This clone is a singleton in its sample. This chain's CDR3 is CASSRQESQPQHF. CDR3 nucleotides: TGTGCCAGTAGTAGACAGGAGTCTCAGCCCCAGCATTTT. The chain links TRBV19 to TRBJ1-5, with D perhaps TRBD1 (6 bases). The CDR3 is made up of 13 amino acids. V was clipped by 4 bases and J by 6 bases, with 10 bases between them. Germline V lookup: CDR1 LNHDA, CDR2 SQIVND (reference sequence).

The chain links TRBV5-1 to TRBJ2-3, with a possible D match to TRBD1 (5 bases). CDR3 length: 15 residues. The germline CDR1 and CDR2 sequences are SGHRS and YFSETQ. V was shortened by 2 bases and J by 0 bases, with 10 bases between the two germline ends. The CDR3: CASSFGADSTDTQYF. The DNA of the CDR3 is TGCGCCAGCAGCTTTGGGGCAGATAGCACAGATACGCAGTATTTT. The whole variable domain, filled in from reference TRBV5-1 and TRBJ2-3, reads KAGVTQTPRYLIKTRGQQVTLSCSPISGHRSVSWYQQTPGQGLQFLFEYFSETQRNKGNFPGRFSGRQFSNSRSEMNVSTLELGDSALYLCASSFGADSTDTQYFGPGTRLTVL.

This chain connects TRBV12-5 to TRBJ2-7, with D perhaps matching TRBD1 (5 bases). The V end lost 4 bases, the J end lost 4 bases, and 17 bases lay between the germline ends. The CDR3 spans 15 residues. Per the germline V gene, CDR1 is LGHNT and CDR2 is FRNRAP. This chain's CDR3 is CASGSGQTTKYEQYF. The DNA for the CDR3 is TGTGCTAGTGGTTCAGGACAAACTACTAAATACGAGCAGTACTTC. Full variable domain (rest looked up from reference TRBV12-5 and TRBJ2-7): DARVTQTPRHKVTEMGQEVTMRCQPILGHNTVFWYRQTMMQGLELLAYFRNRAPLDDSGMPKDRFSAEMPDATLATLKIQPSEPRDSAVYFCASGSGQTTKYEQYFGPGTRLTVT.

The J gene is TRBJ2-1, the V gene TRBV27; 9 bases agree with TRBD1. V shed 5 bases and J 7 bases; nucleotides not matched to a gene: 9. The length of the CDR3 is 15 residues. Germline CDR1 reads MNHEY; CDR2 reads SMNVEV (reference sequence). The CDR3 DNA is TGTGCCAGCAGTCAAGACAGGGGGTTTATAAATGAGCAGTTCTTC. It is translated as CASSQDRGFINEQFF.

This clone came up once. This chain connects TRBV18 to TRBJ1-5; D is ambiguous. The length of the CDR3 is 13 residues. V was pared by 5 bases and J by 3 bases, with 8 bases between. Germline V lookup: CDR1 KGHSH, CDR2 LQKENI. The CDR3 nucleotides are TGTGCCAGCTCAACAGAGAACAATCAGCCCCAGCATTTT. Its translation is CASSTENNQPQHF.

The gene calls are TRBV7-2 and TRBJ2-1; TRBD2 matches 8 bases. Germline assignment: CDR1 SGHTA and CDR2 FQGNSA. The CDR3 runs to 16 residues. V was pared by 6 bases and J by 5 bases, with 12 bases of the junction left unmatched. The CDR3 DNA sequence: TGTGCCAGCAGTCCCGCCGGGACTAGGGACGACAATGAGCAGTTCTTC. The encoded protein is CASSPAGTRDDNEQFF. The whole variable domain, remainder taken from reference TRBV7-2 and TRBJ2-1, is GAGVSQSPSNKVTEKGKDVELRCDPISGHTALYWYRQSLGQGLEFLIYFQGNSAPDKSGLPSDRFSAERTGGSVSTLTIQRTQQEDSAVYLCASSPAGTRDDNEQFFGPGTRLTVL.

The chain employs TRBV10-3 and TRBJ2-1, with 8 bases aligning to TRBD2. The ends lost 3 bases at V and 2 bases at J; junction bases unmatched: 6. The V gene's germline CDR1 is ENHRY and CDR2 SYGVKD. The CDR3 runs to 16 residues. The CDR3 nucleotides are TGTGCCATCAGTGAACGAGCGGGAGCTCCCTACAATGAGCAGTTCTTC. This sequence encodes CAISERAGAPYNEQFF.

This clone was detected once. The rearrangement uses TRBV18 and TRBJ2-3, with 8 nucleotides matching TRBD2. Germline-derived CDR1 and CDR2 are KGHSH and LQKENI. The CDR3 runs to 15 residues. With 1 base clipped from V and 4 bases from J, the junction kept 4 bases outside the gene matches. CDR3 in amino acids: CASSPRPGGADTQYF. The CDR3 DNA sequence: TGTGCCAGCTCACCACGTCCGGGAGGGGCAGATACGCAGTATTTT.

The chain is built from TRBV3-1 (or the pseudogene TRBV3-2) and TRBJ1-5; the D is unclear. The germline CDR1 and CDR2 sequences are LGHDT and YNNKEL (reference sequence). Deletions cut 0 bases from V and 6 bases from J, with 24 bases between. The CDR3 sequence is 19 residues long. The CDR3 DNA follows: TGTGCCAGCAGCCAAGACGCTGACCGACATGCGGGTGGATCTCAGCCCCAGCATTTT. Translated: CASSQDADRHAGGSQPQHF.

The rearrangement links TRBV7-2 to TRBJ2-2; D not certain. V was trimmed by 5 bases and J by 5 bases, leaving 18 bases between them. The CDR3 totals 16 residues. Germline CDR1 and CDR2: SGHTA and FQGNSA. The CDR3 DNA is TGTGCCAGCAGCCCTTCTACCCCCCCCATTACCGGGGAGCTGTTTTTT. It is translated as CASSPSTPPITGELFF.

The gene calls are TRBV19 and TRBJ1-1, with 8 bases matching TRBD1. The CDR3 covers 14 residues. V lost 9 bases and J lost 5; bases outside the gene matches: 11. CDR1 is LNHDA and CDR2 is SQIVND in the germline V gene (reference sequence). The CDR3 nucleotides read TGTGCCAGCAGGCGGGACAGGAAGAGGACTGAAGCTTTCTTT. It yields the protein CASRRDRKRTEAFF.

The rearrangement uses TRBV28 and TRBJ1-1; D gene ambiguous. The V end was cut by 4 bases, the J end by 2 bases, with 20 bases between. From germline, CDR1 is MDHEN and CDR2 SYDVKM. The CDR3 has 17 amino acids. CDR3 nucleotide sequence: TGTGCCAGCAGTTCCGGGAAGAACCCTCGGGTTAACACTGAAGCTTTCTTT. Its protein is CASSSGKNPRVNTEAFF.

The chain couples TRBV4-1 to TRBJ2-2; D call uncertain. There are 12 residues in the CDR3. Germline-derived CDR1 and CDR2 are MGHRA and YSYEKL. V lost 10 bases to trimming and J lost 6 bases, with 12 bases between them. CDR3: CATSPGSGELFF. Here the CDR3 DNA reads TGCGCCACCTCACCAGGTTCCGGGGAGCTGTTTTTT.

The chain combines TRBV29-1 with TRBJ2-7, with 14 bases lining up with TRBD2. Germline-derived CDR1 and CDR2 are SQVTM and ANQGSEA. The CDR3 contains 13 residues. J lost 3 bases, V lost 6 bases, and 1 base had no gene match. The CDR3 loop is CSVGTSGSYEQYF. In nucleotides, the CDR3 is TGCAGCGTGGGGACTAGCGGGAGCTACGAGCAGTACTTC.

The chain links TRBV14 to TRBJ2-3, with 8 bases matching TRBD2. Losses at the gene ends were 2 bases for V and 1 base for J; bases not matched to a gene: 5. Germline-derived CDR1 and CDR2 are SGHDN and FVKESK. The CDR3 length is 16 residues. The CDR3 sequence is CASSQWAAGGTDTQYF. Written as DNA, the CDR3 is TGTGCCAGCAGCCAATGGGCAGCGGGAGGCACAGATACGCAGTATTTT.

The chain is built from TRBV15 and TRBJ2-3; no clear D. This CDR3 region has 15 residues. The V gene lost 4 bases and the J gene lost 1 base, with 12 bases spanning the gap. Germline V gene lookup returns CDR1 LNHNV and CDR2 YYDKDF (reference sequence). CDR3 nucleotide sequence: TGTGCCACCAGCACCAACCTAGTGGGCACAGATACGCAGTATTTT. Amino acid sequence: CATSTNLVGTDTQYF.

The rearrangement joins TRBV30 to TRBJ2-1; D may be TRBD2 (6 bases). This CDR3 contains 15 residues. Per germline, CDR1 GTSNPN and CDR2 SVGIG (reference sequence). V was shortened by 3 bases and J by 0 bases, with 12 bases between the two germline ends. The CDR3 loop reads CAWRRDFSSYNEQFF. The CDR3 DNA is TGTGCCTGGAGGCGGGACTTCAGCTCCTACAATGAGCAGTTCTTC. Complete variable domain (other parts from reference TRBV30 and TRBJ2-1): SQTIHQWPATLVQPVGSPLSLECTVEGTSNPNLYWYRQAAGRGLQLLFYSVGIGQISSEVPQNLSASRPQDRQFILSSKKLLLSDSGFYLCAWRRDFSSYNEQFFGPGTRLTVL.

Only a few counts were recorded for this clone. V usage is TRBV4-3 and J usage is TRBJ1-2; possibly TRBD1 for D (5 bases). V was trimmed by 0 bases and J by 6 bases, leaving 14 bases between them. The CDR3 has 15 amino acids. The germline gives CDR1 LGHNA, CDR2 YSLEER. This CDR3 reads CASSQDRNRRDGYTF. The CDR3 nucleotides are TGCGCCAGCAGCCAAGATCGAAACAGGCGAGATGGCTACACCTTC.

The V gene is TRBV6-2 or TRBV6-3, the J gene TRBJ1-2; TRBD1 matches at 7 bases. Germline-derived CDR1 and CDR2 are MNHEY and SVGEGT. V gave up 5 bases and J gave up 5 bases; unmatched junction bases: 11. This CDR3 is 15 amino acids long. CDR3 in amino acids: CASSSPTGTAYGYTF. For the CDR3, the DNA is TGTGCCAGCAGTAGCCCTACCGGGACAGCATATGGCTACACCTTC.

The chain has TRBV6-6 and TRBJ2-2; no reliable D call. The germline V gene has CDR1 MNHNY and CDR2 SVGAGI (reference sequence). This CDR3 contains 16 residues. V lost 7 bases to trimming and J lost 1 base, with 16 bases between them. The CDR3 DNA is TGTGCCAGCAACTTACGAATCTATAAGAACACCGGGGAGCTGTTTTTT. Protein product: CASNLRIYKNTGELFF.

The rearrangement joins TRBV6-5 to TRBJ1-1; the D is unclear. The CDR3 spans 11 residues. Germline V gives CDR1 MNHEY, CDR2 SVGAGI. V dropped 4 bases and J dropped 12 bases, with 12 bases sitting between them. CDR3: CASSSPPLSFF. The CDR3 DNA follows: TGTGCCAGCAGTTCCCCCCCCCTCTCTTTCTTT.

J is TRBJ2-5 and V is TRBV6-5, with D perhaps TRBD2 (6 bases). From germline, CDR1 is MNHEY and CDR2 SVGAGI. The CDR3 length is 14 residues. Trimming pared 5 bases from V and 4 bases from J, leaving 14 bases between. The CDR3 DNA follows: TGTGCCAGCAGTCGCACAACGGGGGTAGAGACCCAGTACTTC. This translates into CASSRTTGVETQYF.

This sequence joins TRBV6-5 and TRBJ1-2; unclear D gene. Trimming removed 0 bases at V and 10 bases at J, with 9 bases between. This CDR3 is built from 12 residues. The V gene's germline CDR1 is MNHEY and CDR2 SVGAGI. DNA of the CDR3: TGTGCCAGCAGTTACTCGAGGCGGGACTACACCTTC. Encoded protein: CASSYSRRDYTF.